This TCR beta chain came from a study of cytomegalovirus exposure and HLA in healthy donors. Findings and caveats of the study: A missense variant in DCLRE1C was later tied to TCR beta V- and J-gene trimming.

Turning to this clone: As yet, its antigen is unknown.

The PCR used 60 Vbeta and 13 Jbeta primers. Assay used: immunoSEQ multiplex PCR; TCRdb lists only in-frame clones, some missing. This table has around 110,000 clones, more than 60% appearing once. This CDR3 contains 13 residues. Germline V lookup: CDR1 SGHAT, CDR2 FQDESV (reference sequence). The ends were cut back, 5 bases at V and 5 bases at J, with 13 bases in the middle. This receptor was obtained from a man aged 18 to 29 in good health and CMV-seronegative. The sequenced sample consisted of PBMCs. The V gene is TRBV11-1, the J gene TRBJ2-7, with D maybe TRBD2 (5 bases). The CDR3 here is CASSPLRRNEQYF. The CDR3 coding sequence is TGTGCCAGCAGCCCCCTCAGGAGGAACGAGCAGTACTTC.